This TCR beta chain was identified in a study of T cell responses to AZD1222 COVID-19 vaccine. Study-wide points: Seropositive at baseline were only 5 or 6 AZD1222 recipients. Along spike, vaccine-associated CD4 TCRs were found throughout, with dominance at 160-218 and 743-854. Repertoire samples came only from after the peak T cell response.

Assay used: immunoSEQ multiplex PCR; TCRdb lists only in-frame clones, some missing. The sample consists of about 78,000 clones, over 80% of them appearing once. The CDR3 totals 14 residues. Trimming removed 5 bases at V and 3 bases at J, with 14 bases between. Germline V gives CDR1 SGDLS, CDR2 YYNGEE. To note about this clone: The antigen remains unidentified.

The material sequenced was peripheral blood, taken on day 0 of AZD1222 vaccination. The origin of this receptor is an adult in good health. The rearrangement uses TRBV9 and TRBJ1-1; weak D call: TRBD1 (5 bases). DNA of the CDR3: TGTGCCAGCAGTGATCAGGGATCGCACACTGAAGCTTTCTTT. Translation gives CASSDQGSHTEAFF.